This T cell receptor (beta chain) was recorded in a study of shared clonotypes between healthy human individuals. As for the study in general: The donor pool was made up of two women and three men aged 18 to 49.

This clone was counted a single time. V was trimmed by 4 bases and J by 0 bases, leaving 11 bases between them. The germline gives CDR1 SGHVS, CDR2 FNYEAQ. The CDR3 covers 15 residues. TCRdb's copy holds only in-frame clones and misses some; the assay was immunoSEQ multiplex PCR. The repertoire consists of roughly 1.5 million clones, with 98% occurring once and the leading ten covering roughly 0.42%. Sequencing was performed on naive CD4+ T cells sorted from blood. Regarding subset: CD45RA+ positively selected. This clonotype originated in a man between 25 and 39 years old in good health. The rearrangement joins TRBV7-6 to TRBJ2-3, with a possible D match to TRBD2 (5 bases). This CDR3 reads CASSYSAISTDTQYF. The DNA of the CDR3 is TGTGCCAGCAGCTATAGCGCAATAAGCACAGATACGCAGTATTTT.